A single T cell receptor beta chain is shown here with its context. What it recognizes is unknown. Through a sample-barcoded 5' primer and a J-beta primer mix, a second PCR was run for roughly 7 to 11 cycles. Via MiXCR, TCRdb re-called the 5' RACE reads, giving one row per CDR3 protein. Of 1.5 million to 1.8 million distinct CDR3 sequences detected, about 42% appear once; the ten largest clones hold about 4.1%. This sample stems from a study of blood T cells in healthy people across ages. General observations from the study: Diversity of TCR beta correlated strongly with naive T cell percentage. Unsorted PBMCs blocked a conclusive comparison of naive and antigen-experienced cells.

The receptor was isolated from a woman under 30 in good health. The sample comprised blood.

The CDR3 here is CASSSTRQPQHF. The CDR3 DNA follows: TGTGCCAGCAGTTCCACTAGACAGCCCCAGCATTTT. The gene calls are TRBV28 and TRBJ1-5; D unclear. Germline V gene data show CDR1 as MDHEN and CDR2 as SYDVKM. The V end lost 4 bases, the J end lost 7 bases, and 8 bases lay between the germline ends. The CDR3 runs to 12 residues.